These 10 T cell receptor beta chains were sequenced from one sample in a study of vaccination and CD4 T cells after COVID-19. TCRdb re-called the PCR reads with MiXCR, one entry per CDR3 protein. Found here are roughly 19,000 distinct CDR3 sequences, about 60% of them singletons; the top ten hold 1.1%. Source: CD4+ T cells from blood, taken after SARS-CoV-2 vaccination. The receptors were sampled from a human donor who had recovered from COVID-19.

The rearrangement links TRBV6-1 to TRBJ2-7; 7 positions match TRBD1. In germline, CDR1 is MNHNS, CDR2 SASEGT. V trimming: 7 bases; J trimming: 3 bases; junction bases outside the gene matches: 6. There are 13 residues in the CDR3. The CDR3, as DNA: TGTGCCAGCACCGGGACAGAAGACTACGAGCAGTACTTC. Its protein product is CASTGTEDYEQYF.

In DNA, the CDR3 is TGCGCCAGCAGCCCGACGGGGGCTAGCGGTGAGACCCAGTACTTC. Residues: CASSPTGASGETQYF. This rearrangement joins TRBV5-1 to TRBJ2-5; tentatively, D is TRBD2 (7 bases). Germline CDR1 reads SGHRS; CDR2 reads YFSETQ. CDR3 length: 15 amino acids. With 4 bases removed from V and 5 bases from J, the gap between germline ends came to 18 bases.

Worth noting for this clonotype: The CDR3 end shows no conserved phenylalanine or tryptophan, and so a read error is likely. The limits of the CDR3 on the DNA are not certain, so only TCRdb's listed CDR3 is given. The chain joins TRBV24-1 to TRBJ2-1; the table's D call TRBD1 went unverified against the DNA. CDR1 is KGHDR and CDR2 is SFDVKD in the germline V gene. The CDR3 is 13 residues long, counting both termini. This CDR3 reads CATSDSKRLNLGP.

The table lists this clonotype with a few counts. J is TRBJ1-5 and V is TRBV7-9; D unclear. V dropped 5 bases and J dropped 5 bases, with 10 bases sitting between them. CDR1 is SEHNR and CDR2 is FQNEAQ in the germline V gene (reference sequence). CDR3 length: 13 residues. CDR3: CASSQTQDQPQHF. The DNA for the CDR3 is TGTGCCAGCAGCCAAACTCAGGATCAGCCCCAGCATTTT.

V is TRBV10-3 and J is TRBJ2-2; perhaps TRBD1 as D (6 bases). Per the germline V gene, CDR1 is ENHRY and CDR2 is SYGVKD. Trimming took off 3 bases at V and 3 bases at J, with 11 bases between the two ends. The CDR3 is 15 residues long. In DNA, the CDR3 is TGTGCCATCAGTGACTCCGGGACATACACCGGGGAGCTGTTTTTT. Protein: CAISDSGTYTGELFF.

This chain connects TRBV11-2 to TRBJ2-1; possible D gene TRBD2, 5 bases. V lost 1 base to trimming and J lost 9 bases, with 22 bases between them. Germline CDR1 and CDR2: SGHAT and FQNNGV. The CDR3 is 17 amino acids. The CDR3 DNA sequence: TGTGCCAGCAGCTTAGTGAGGGCGGCAATCGGCTCGCGTGAGCAGTTCTTC. Protein: CASSLVRAAIGSREQFF.

The chain employs TRBV5-8 and TRBJ1-2; 9 nucleotides line up with TRBD1. CDR3 length: 17 amino acids. Germline V gene lookup returns CDR1 SGHTS and CDR2 YDEGEE. V lost 4 bases and J lost 1; bases outside the gene matches: 11. This chain's CDR3 is CASSGSYRDRVNYGYTF. Written as DNA, the CDR3 is TGTGCCAGCAGCGGAAGCTACCGGGACAGGGTTAACTATGGCTACACCTTC.

The chain employs TRBV20-1 and TRBJ2-1; tentatively, D is TRBD1 or TRBD2 (5 bases each). CDR1 is DFQATT and CDR2 is SNEGSKA in the germline V gene (reference sequence). This CDR3 is 10 amino acids long. Trimming removed 7 bases at V and 9 bases at J, with 10 bases between. CDR3 nucleotide sequence: TGCAGTGTTTTTGGGACTGAGCAGTTCTTC. Its protein is CSVFGTEQFF.

The V and J genes are TRBV20-1 and TRBJ2-3, with 7 bases matching TRBD1. Germline CDR1 and CDR2: DFQATT and SNEGSKA (reference sequence). The length of the CDR3 is 16 residues. V was clipped by 6 bases and J by 2 bases; unmatched bases: 14. The CDR3 coding sequence is TGCAGTGCCGACCTTGGACAGGCTACTTCCACAGATACGCAGTATTTT. Translated: CSADLGQATSTDTQYF.

The chain joins TRBV7-9 to TRBJ2-3; 13 positions agree with TRBD2. Germline CDR1 and CDR2: SEHNR and FQNEAQ (reference sequence). The CDR3 runs to 17 residues. The trim removed 5 bases at V and 5 bases at J, leaving 10 bases unmatched. Here the CDR3 reads CASSQDRGLAGRDTQYF. CDR3 nucleotides: TGTGCCAGCAGCCAGGACCGGGGACTAGCGGGGAGAGATACGCAGTATTTT.